The sequence of this T cell receptor (beta chain) was determined in a study of human T cells and chemical hapten exposure. One entry per CDR3 protein, called by TCRdb with MiXCR from the RACE reads. The profile shows under 100,000 distinct CDR3 sequences, about a tenth of them singletons. V shed 5 bases and J shed 9 bases, with 13 bases lying between them. The CDR3 contains 12 residues. Germline V gene lookup returns CDR1 SGHAT and CDR2 FQNNGV. Time point of the sample: patch test 3, about 24 weeks after DPC sensitization. Sample treatment: therapeutic diphenylcyclopropenone sensitization with weekly scalp DPC.

The source of this sequence is a woman in her fifties or sixties with alopecia areata. Some clones in this sample may be carry-over from other donors' samples. This sequence joins TRBV11-2 and TRBJ2-5; either TRBD1 or TRBD2 may supply D (5 bases each). This material consisted of whole blood, taken in connection with sensitization to the hapten diphenylcyclopropenone (DPC). CDR3 DNA sequence: TGTGCCAGCAGCCCAACCCGAGGGGCCCAGTACTTC. Amino acids: CASSPTRGAQYF.